This T cell receptor (beta chain) was sequenced in a study of tumor-infiltrating lymphocytes in primary liver carcinoma. Turning to the study itself: The patients comprised men and women between the ages of 30 and 69 years. Regardless of tissue type, samples showed similar yields of roughly 3.5 to 7.5 million productive TCRbeta reads. Study-wide points: Only about 7.5-25% of top clones spanned all five tumor regions.

Between roughly 17 and 31 mg of unsorted bulk tissue served as the source from which RNA and DNA were co-extracted. Viable tumor cell content exceeded 80% in every tumor sample. The length of the CDR3 is 11 residues. Germline lookup yields CDR1 SQVTM and CDR2 ANQGSEA. Regarding this clonotype: What it binds is unknown. A read error may produce the germline difference seen at one junction end.

TCR beta cDNA was made from roughly 450 ng total RNA with a constant-region primer. Construction of TCR beta libraries relied on three successive nested multiplex PCR rounds employing slightly modified ARM-PCR. The opening two PCR rounds, roughly 11 cycles each, paired TRBV1-TRBV30 forward primers with a C-beta reverse primer. TCRdb processed the multiplex PCR reads anew with MiXCR; each CDR3 protein has one entry. The sample lists approximately 110,000 distinct CDR3 sequences, roughly four fifths occurring once. The sequence derives from a man aged 35-49 years with primary liver carcinoma and hepatitis B virus infection. The sample was liver tumor tissue from sampling region 3. Subset denoted: tumor region T3, left-lateral pole. The chain has TRBV29-1 and TRBJ2-7, with D perhaps TRBD1 (6 bases). The CDR3 protein is CSVRDTYKQYF. CDR3 coding DNA: TGCAGCGTACGGGACACCTACAAGCAGTATTTC.